One and the same sample provided the 20 T cell receptor beta chains below, sequenced in a study of Tregs in tolerant kidney transplant recipients. The repertoire was sequenced with immunoSEQ multiplex PCR; TCRdb's copy has only in-frame clones and lacks some. Among around 66,000 clones listed, approximately 83% were seen once. This specimen consisted of Tregs from blood, obtained before the transplant. These TCRs come from a human donor who received a combined kidney and bone marrow transplant.

The V and J genes are TRBV19 and TRBJ1-5; D ambiguous. Germline CDR1 reads LNHDA; CDR2 reads SQIVND (reference sequence). Trimming removed 5 bases from V and 0 bases from J, with 14 bases in between. The CDR3 length is 16 residues. The DNA of the CDR3 is TGTGCCAGTAGTCCAACCCACGCCATTAGCAATCAGCCCCAGCATTTT. This gives the protein CASSPTHAISNQPQHF.

This clone was detected only once. V usage is TRBV6-6 and J usage is TRBJ2-5; unclear D gene. The end of the DNA is better explained by TRBJ2-7, so the J call may be wrong. In germline, CDR1 is MNHNY, CDR2 SVGAGI (reference sequence). The CDR3 loop spans 12 amino acids. In nucleotides, the CDR3 is TGTGCCAGCAGTTCCGCTAGCTACGAGCAGTACTTC. It specifies CASSSASYEQYF.

The chain joins TRBV4-1 to TRBJ2-6; 11 bases match TRBD2. The length of the CDR3 is 17 residues. The trim removed 3 bases at V and 0 bases at J, leaving 1 base unmatched. Germline CDR1 MGHRA, CDR2 YSYEKL. CDR3: CASSHGTSGSGANVLTF. In DNA form, the CDR3 reads TGCGCCAGCAGCCACGGGACTAGCGGCTCTGGGGCCAACGTCCTGACTTTC.

The chain recombines TRBV6-1 with TRBJ1-3; D unclear. The CDR3 totals 15 residues. The germline CDR1 and CDR2 sequences are MNHNS and SASEGT. The V end was cut by 4 bases, the J end by 2 bases, with 12 bases between. The CDR3 protein is CASSGAFGAGNTIYF. The CDR3 DNA reads TGTGCCAGCAGTGGGGCTTTTGGAGCTGGAAACACCATATATTTT.

This clone appeared a single time. The V gene is TRBV5-1, the J gene TRBJ2-2; D is unclear. Germline CDR1 is SGHRS and CDR2 is YFSETQ. The CDR3 sequence is 16 residues long. V lost 4 bases, J lost 2 bases, and 15 bases lay in between. The CDR3: CASSPMAPENTGELFF. CDR3 DNA sequence: TGCGCCAGCAGCCCCATGGCCCCCGAAAACACCGGGGAGCTGTTTTTT.

The chain carries TRBV5-5 and TRBJ2-3; 10 bases map to TRBD2. The V gene end was trimmed by 3 bases and the J gene end by 4 bases; junction bases not matched to a gene: 8. Germline V gene data show CDR1 as SGHKS and CDR2 as YYEKEE (reference sequence). This CDR3 region has 16 residues. The CDR3 sequence: CASSSTWTSGSDTQYF. The CDR3, as DNA: TGTGCCAGCAGCTCAACATGGACTAGCGGCTCAGATACGCAGTATTTT.

This clone was counted a few times. This chain joins TRBV5-1 and TRBJ2-1, with TRBD2 matching over 9 bases. J was trimmed by 7 bases and V by 3 bases; bases with no gene match: 14. The CDR3 is 17 amino acids. Germline V gene sequence: CDR1 SGHRS, CDR2 YFSETQ. The CDR3 DNA reads as TGCGCCAGCAGCTGGGCGCTTGGCGGGGGGGCAGTGAATGAGCAGTTCTTC. Translation: CASSWALGGGAVNEQFF. The variable domain in full, completed from reference TRBV5-1 and TRBJ2-1, reads KAGVTQTPRYLIKTRGQQVTLSCSPISGHRSVSWYQQTPGQGLQFLFEYFSETQRNKGNFPGRFSGRQFSNSRSEMNVSTLELGDSALYLCASSWALGGGAVNEQFFGPGTRLTVL.

The chain combines TRBV6-5 with TRBJ1-2; possibly TRBD1 for D (5 bases). The germline gives CDR1 MNHEY, CDR2 SVGAGI. CDR3 length equals 13 residues. Trimming stripped 8 bases from V and 8 bases from J, with 18 bases between. CDR3 amino acids: CASSTKAGLGYTF. CDR3 bases: TGTGCCAGCTCCACTAAGGCAGGGTTGGGCTACACCTTC.

This rearrangement joins TRBV19 to TRBJ1-2; possible D gene TRBD1, 5 bases. Germline V CDR1 and CDR2: LNHDA, SQIVND (reference sequence). The CDR3 covers 11 residues. With 7 bases removed from V and 9 bases from J, the gap between germline ends came to 12 bases. The CDR3 DNA sequence: TGTGCCAGTACCGATTGGGGGAGCTACACCTTC. Translated, it gives CASTDWGSYTF.

This chain connects TRBV11-1 to TRBJ2-5; 7 nucleotides match TRBD1. This CDR3 is built from 17 residues. With 0 bases clipped from V and 4 bases from J, the junction kept 11 bases outside the gene matches. Per the germline V gene, CDR1 is SGHAT and CDR2 is FQDESV (reference sequence). The CDR3 reads CASSLAQKGASRETQYF. Written as DNA, the CDR3 is TGTGCCAGCAGCTTAGCGCAAAAGGGGGCTTCTAGAGAGACCCAGTACTTC.

This chain links TRBV18 with TRBJ1-2; the match to TRBD1 covers 8 bases. V lost 3 bases, J lost 2 bases, and 8 bases stayed unmatched. The CDR3 runs 16 residues. Germline assignment: CDR1 KGHSH and CDR2 LQKENI. The chain's CDR3 is CASSPYRGTSNYGYTF. The CDR3 DNA reads TGTGCCAGCTCACCCTACAGGGGGACCTCAAACTATGGCTACACCTTC.

By frequency in the sample, this clone is medium-sized (0.01 to 0.1%). The V call is TRBV15, the J call TRBJ1-1; D not certain. V was clipped by 1 base and J by 4 bases, with 10 bases between them. Per germline, CDR1 LNHNV and CDR2 YYDKDF (reference sequence). This CDR3 has 14 amino acids. The DNA for the CDR3 is TGTGCCACCAGCAGAGTGGGTTATAGCACTGAAGCTTTCTTT. This translates into CATSRVGYSTEAFF.

V usage is TRBV6-5 and J usage is TRBJ2-2; 8 bases match TRBD2. The CDR3 is 15 residues long. The trim removed 2 bases at V and 3 bases at J, leaving 2 bases unmatched. Germline V lookup: CDR1 MNHEY, CDR2 SVGAGI. DNA for the CDR3: TGTGCCAGCAGTTACACGCGGGGGGACACCGGGGAGCTGTTTTTT. Protein sequence: CASSYTRGDTGELFF.

The rearrangement links TRBV7-2 to TRBJ2-3, with a tentative D call TRBD1 (5 bases). The CDR3 is made up of 14 amino acids. Germline V gives CDR1 SGHTA, CDR2 FQGNSA. Trimming took 3 bases from V and 4 from J, leaving 11 bases between them. The CDR3 reads CASSFSRAADTQYF. The CDR3 DNA is TGTGCCAGCAGCTTCTCCAGGGCCGCAGATACGCAGTATTTT.

The rearrangement links TRBV6-6 to TRBJ2-7; D ambiguous. Trimming took off 7 bases at V and 2 bases at J, with 12 bases between the two ends. Per the germline V gene, CDR1 is MNHNY and CDR2 is SVGAGI (reference sequence). The CDR3 extends over 13 amino acids. The CDR3: CASNGRRPYEQYF. The CDR3 DNA reads TGTGCCAGCAACGGGCGGCGCCCCTACGAGCAGTACTTC.

The J gene is TRBJ1-1, the V gene TRBV6-5; 7 nucleotides agree with TRBD1. The germline V gene encodes CDR1 MNHEY and CDR2 SVGAGI. V trimming: 6 bases; J trimming: 5 bases; junction bases outside the gene matches: 12. This CDR3 contains 15 residues. The CDR3 loop reads CASSDPAQGGTEAFF. Written as DNA, the CDR3 is TGTGCCAGCAGCGACCCTGCCCAGGGGGGGACTGAAGCTTTCTTT.

This sequence joins TRBV10-3 and TRBJ2-5, with TRBD1 as a possible D gene (6 bases). The J call is in doubt because the DNA end fits TRBJ2-7 better. This CDR3 spans 14 amino acids. The germline gives CDR1 ENHRY, CDR2 SYGVKD. CDR3 in amino acids: CAISTGNMGYEQYF. The CDR3 bases are TGTGCCATCAGCACAGGGAACATGGGCTACGAGCAGTACTTC.

Details on this clone: A junction end diverges from the germline sequence, so it may reflect a read error. The rearrangement links TRBV6-1 to TRBJ2-4, with TRBD1 matching over 7 bases. Germline V gives CDR1 MNHNS, CDR2 SASEGT. The CDR3 runs to 15 residues. The CDR3 coding sequence is TGTGCCAGCAGCGAAGACAGGGTGGCCAAAAACATTCAGTACTTC. It encodes CASSEDRVAKNIQYF.

The chain uses TRBV6-4 and TRBJ1-2; no clear D. Germline values: CDR1 MRHNA, CDR2 SNTAGT. This CDR3 contains 14 residues. CDR3 sequence reads: CAPRRGPLNYGYTF. In nucleotides, the CDR3 is TGTGCTCCCCGTCGTGGTCCTTTAAACTATGGCTACACCTTC.

The rearrangement joins TRBV5-1 to TRBJ2-7, with 11 bases fitting TRBD2. Trimming at V came to 0 bases and at J to 0 bases, leaving 8 bases not matched to a gene. The germline V gene encodes CDR1 SGHRS and CDR2 YFSETQ. This CDR3 is built from 18 residues. CDR3 amino acids: CASSLAGLAGGPSYEQYF. The CDR3 bases are TGCGCCAGCAGCTTGGCCGGGCTAGCGGGAGGTCCCTCCTACGAGCAGTACTTC.